Following are 2 T cell receptor beta chains from one sample sequenced in a study of vaccination and CD4 T cells after COVID-19. The antigens these receptors bind are not known. Documented treatment: approximately 11-day PBMC culture with coronavirus spike peptide pools or control peptides (ViraFEST assay). Cultured CD4+ T-cell DNA underwent Oncomine TCR Beta short-read sequencing. TCRdb reprocessed the PCR reads via MiXCR and lists one record per CDR3 protein. The data hold fewer than 20,000 distinct CDR3 sequences, with less than 70% observed a single time. The material sequenced was CD4+ T cells from blood, cultured in vitro. These receptors were collected from a human donor who had recovered from COVID-19.

The rearrangement links TRBV25-1 to TRBJ2-3, with D unclear. The CDR3 extends over 12 amino acids. V lost 6 bases and J 0 bases, leaving 4 bases between the germline ends. The germline CDR1 and CDR2 sequences are MGHDK and SYGVNS. Here the CDR3 reads CASSSSTDTQYF. Written as DNA, the CDR3 is TGTGCCAGCAGCAGTAGCACAGATACGCAGTATTTT. Filled out from reference TRBV25-1 and TRBJ2-3, the complete variable domain reads EADIYQTPRYLVIGTGKKITLECSQTMGHDKMYWYQQDPGMELHLIHYSYGVNSTEKGDLSSESTVSRIRTEHFPLTLESARPSHTSQYLCASSSSTDTQYFGPGTRLTVL.

The sample holds a few counts of this clonotype. This chain links TRBV6-1 with TRBJ2-3, with D perhaps given as TRBD1 or TRBD2 (5 bases each). The CDR3 spans 15 residues. Germline V gives CDR1 MNHNS, CDR2 SASEGT. Trimming left V 6 bases short and J 2 bases short, with 15 bases between. DNA of the CDR3: TGTGCCAGCAGGCGACGGGACCGAAACACAGATACGCAGTATTTT. This encodes CASRRRDRNTDTQYF.